Following are 22 T cell receptor beta chains from one sample sequenced in a study of cytomegalovirus exposure and HLA in healthy donors. Profiling relied on immunoSEQ multiplex PCR, and the TCRdb table lists in-frame clones only, not all of them. Among a few hundred thousand clones listed, over 70% were seen once. Sequencing was performed on PBMCs. These receptors all stem from a woman aged 30 to 39 in good health and CMV-seropositive.

The chain joins TRBV2 to TRBJ1-2; 9 nucleotides match TRBD1. CDR3 length: 15 residues. CDR1 SNHLY and CDR2 FYNNEI come from the germline V gene. The junction had 5 bases not matched to a gene; V was cut back by 6 bases and J by 0 bases. The CDR3 nucleotides read TGTGCCAGCAGCCGTGGACAGGGGACTAACTATGGCTACACCTTC. The encoded protein is CASSRGQGTNYGYTF.

V usage is TRBV9 and J usage is TRBJ1-4; 8 bases are shared with TRBD1. CDR3 size: 15 residues. Trimming took 3 bases from V and 7 from J; bases not matched to a gene: 8. The germline V gene has CDR1 SGDLS and CDR2 YYNGEE. CDR3 nucleotides: TGTGCCAGCAGCGGAAAGACAGGGGCCTTTGAAAAACTGTTTTTT. Protein: CASSGKTGAFEKLFF.

This clone was observed a handful of times. The J gene is TRBJ2-7, the V gene TRBV30, with a tentative D call TRBD1 (5 bases). The CDR3 consists of 15 residues. The ends were cut back, 1 base at V and 3 bases at J, with 16 bases in the middle. Germline-derived CDR1 and CDR2 are GTSNPN and SVGIG (reference sequence). The CDR3 loop reads CAWSGNSDNYYEQYF. DNA of the CDR3: TGTGCCTGGAGTGGGAATTCGGACAATTACTACGAGCAGTACTTC.

The J gene is TRBJ2-1, the V gene TRBV29-1, with D tentatively TRBD2 (6 bases). This CDR3 contains 14 residues. The germline V and J ends were trimmed by 7 bases and 5 bases, with 18 bases remaining between them. Germline V gene sequence: CDR1 SQVTM, CDR2 ANQGSEA. CDR3 sequence: CSAMGGVRNNEQFF. The CDR3 DNA reads TGCAGCGCCATGGGGGGAGTGAGGAACAATGAGCAGTTCTTC.

The chain couples TRBV30 to TRBJ2-5, with 7 bases identical to TRBD1. Germline V lookup: CDR1 GTSNPN, CDR2 SVGIG (reference sequence). This CDR3 comprises 16 residues. After removal of 1 base from V and 1 base from J, the junction contained 9 bases not matched to a gene. This CDR3 is CAWSGTGTDRQETQYF. CDR3 nucleotide sequence: TGTGCCTGGAGTGGAACGGGGACAGACCGCCAAGAGACCCAGTACTTC.

V is TRBV28 and J is TRBJ2-2; D perhaps matches TRBD2 (6 bases). Germline V CDR1 and CDR2: MDHEN, SYDVKM. V lost 3 bases to trimming and J lost 5 bases, with 13 bases between them. This CDR3 comprises 15 residues. CDR3 residues: CASSLGYSGTGELFF. CDR3 DNA sequence: TGTGCCAGCAGTTTGGGATATAGCGGAACCGGGGAGCTGTTTTTT.

This clone was seen once. The rearrangement uses TRBV12-5 and TRBJ1-5, with 8 bases identical to TRBD1. With V trimmed by 1 base and J by 5 bases, 7 bases remained unmatched. The germline V gene encodes CDR1 LGHNT and CDR2 FRNRAP. This CDR3 comprises 16 residues. The CDR3 nucleotides read TGTGCTAGTGGTTTGGAAACCGGGACAGGACATCAGCCCCAGCATTTT. It encodes CASGLETGTGHQPQHF.

This clone was seen a handful of times. The chain has TRBV28 and TRBJ1-1; D is unclear. Germline assignment: CDR1 MDHEN and CDR2 SYDVKM. The CDR3 runs 12 residues. Trimming pared 3 bases from V and 1 base from J, leaving 3 bases between. For the CDR3, the DNA is TGTGCCAGCAGTTTTGAGAACACTGAAGCTTTCTTT. It is translated as CASSFENTEAFF.

The CDR3 DNA reads as TGTGCCAGCGGGACAGCAAATGAAAAACTGTTTTTT. This encodes CASGTANEKLFF. V is TRBV27 and J is TRBJ1-4; 7 bases fit TRBD1. The CDR3 spans 12 residues. Germline V gene lookup returns CDR1 MNHEY and CDR2 SMNVEV (reference sequence). The ends lost 8 bases at V and 5 bases at J; junction bases unmatched: 2.

This clone has just a few counts. This CDR3 reads CASTSGSGDTQYF. In DNA, the CDR3 is TGTGCCAGCACTAGCGGGAGTGGAGATACGCAGTATTTT. V gene TRBV27 combines with J gene TRBJ2-3; 10 nucleotides agree with TRBD2. CDR3 length: 13 amino acids. Germline V gene lookup returns CDR1 MNHEY and CDR2 SMNVEV (reference sequence). J gave up 5 bases and V 7 bases, and 3 bases lay outside the gene matches.

The chain links TRBV7-3 to TRBJ2-6; TRBD1 might be the D (5 bases). The CDR3 contains 15 residues. V shed 5 bases and J shed 3 bases, with 11 bases lying between them. Germline V gene data show CDR1 as SGHTA and CDR2 as FQGTGA. The CDR3 DNA is TGTGCCAGCAGCACCTGGACACGTGGGGCCAACGTCCTGACTTTC. Translated: CASSTWTRGANVLTF.

This chain links TRBV13 with TRBJ2-1, with TRBD1 matching 8 bases. The V and J ends lost 6 bases and 1 base, in that order; junction bases with no gene match: 5. Germline CDR1 and CDR2: PRHDT and FYEKMQ (reference sequence). This CDR3 region has 15 residues. CDR3 in amino acids: CASRRQGFSYNEQFF. The CDR3 nucleotides are TGTGCCAGCAGGCGACAGGGGTTTTCCTACAATGAGCAGTTCTTC.

This chain links TRBV30 with TRBJ1-3; D ambiguous. Germline V gene sequence: CDR1 GTSNPN, CDR2 SVGIG (reference sequence). The CDR3 is 14 residues long. Deletions cut 3 bases from V and 3 bases from J, with 12 bases between. The CDR3 bases are TGTGCCTGGAGGGACTGGACCGGTGGAAACACCATATATTTT. It encodes CAWRDWTGGNTIYF.

The chain carries TRBV27 and TRBJ2-5; TRBD1 matches at 10 bases. The trim removed 5 bases at V and 4 bases at J, leaving 7 bases unmatched. Per the germline V gene, CDR1 is MNHEY and CDR2 is SMNVEV (reference sequence). This CDR3 spans 15 amino acids. CDR3 sequence: CASSPRDRGGETQYF. The CDR3 bases are TGTGCCAGCAGTCCCCGGGACAGGGGAGGAGAGACCCAGTACTTC.

The chain couples TRBV18 to TRBJ2-1; D not resolved. Germline CDR1 KGHSH, CDR2 LQKENI. Trimming took off 3 bases at V and 8 bases at J, with 14 bases between the two ends. This CDR3 spans 14 amino acids. This CDR3 is CASSPRSPVDEQFF. CDR3 DNA: TGTGCCAGCTCACCTAGGTCCCCCGTGGATGAGCAGTTCTTC.

V usage is TRBV30 and J usage is TRBJ2-2; 10 positions agree with TRBD1. The ends lost 8 bases at V and 7 bases at J; junction bases unmatched: 7. This CDR3 has 13 residues. CDR1 is GTSNPN and CDR2 is SVGIG in the germline V gene (reference sequence). In nucleotides, the CDR3 is TGTGCCGGACAGACAGGGGGCAACGGGGAGCTGTTTTTT. The encoded protein is CAGQTGGNGELFF. Using reference TRBV30 and TRBJ2-2 for the parts outside the CDR3, the full variable domain is SQTIHQWPATLVQPVGSPLSLECTVEGTSNPNLYWYRQAAGRGLQLLFYSVGIGQISSEVPQNLSASRPQDRQFILSSKKLLLSDSGFYLCAGQTGGNGELFFGEGSRLTVL.

The chain couples TRBV30 to TRBJ2-1; TRBD2 agrees at 7 bases. CDR1 GTSNPN and CDR2 SVGIG come from the germline V gene (reference sequence). There are 12 residues in the CDR3. V shed 4 bases and J 3 bases; nucleotides not matched to a gene: 0. The CDR3 region is CAWKRDYNEQFF. CDR3 nucleotide sequence: TGTGCCTGGAAGCGGGACTACAATGAGCAGTTCTTC.

The V gene is TRBV28, the J gene TRBJ1-3; TRBD1 aligns across 7 bases. The V gene end was trimmed by 8 bases and the J gene end by 16 bases; junction bases not matched to a gene: 8. This CDR3 region has 10 residues. CDR1 is MDHEN and CDR2 is SYDVKM in the germline V gene. In nucleotides, the CDR3 is TGTGCCAGCGGGACAGTCAAGCTCTATTTT. Amino acid sequence: CASGTVKLYF.

This chain joins TRBV5-1 and TRBJ2-1; 7 nucleotides line up with TRBD1. The germline CDR1 and CDR2 sequences are SGHRS and YFSETQ. This CDR3 region has 14 residues. V dropped 1 base and J dropped 5; count of bases not matched to a gene: 3. The CDR3 spells CASSLTGVHNEQFF. The CDR3 DNA sequence: TGCGCCAGCAGCTTGACAGGGGTGCACAATGAGCAGTTCTTC. Drawing the rest from reference TRBV5-1 and TRBJ2-1, the complete variable domain is KAGVTQTPRYLIKTRGQQVTLSCSPISGHRSVSWYQQTPGQGLQFLFEYFSETQRNKGNFPGRFSGRQFSNSRSEMNVSTLELGDSALYLCASSLTGVHNEQFFGPGTRLTVL.

The chain joins TRBV27 to TRBJ2-2; 16 bases align to TRBD2. Per germline, CDR1 MNHEY and CDR2 SMNVEV (reference sequence). The CDR3 length is 19 residues. V dropped 5 bases and J dropped 5; count of bases not matched to a gene: 11. The CDR3 sequence is CASSRSGTSGRGRTGELFF. The CDR3, as DNA: TGTGCCAGCAGTCGATCCGGGACTAGCGGGAGGGGTAGAACCGGGGAGCTGTTTTTT.

The chain employs TRBV6-1 and TRBJ2-7; the D is unclear. Trimming cost V 4 bases and J 7 bases, with 8 bases left between them. CDR1 MNHNS and CDR2 SASEGT come from the germline V gene. This CDR3 is built from 11 residues. This CDR3 reads CASSGIGEQYF. In DNA, the CDR3 is TGTGCCAGCAGTGGAATAGGAGAGCAGTACTTC.

This rearrangement joins TRBV19 to TRBJ2-7; D might be TRBD1 (6 bases). CDR3 length equals 12 residues. Trimming removed 5 bases at V and 6 bases at J, with 11 bases between. The germline CDR1 and CDR2 sequences are LNHDA and SQIVND (reference sequence). CDR3 protein: CASSAGQIEQYF. CDR3 DNA: TGTGCCAGTAGTGCCGGACAGATCGAGCAGTACTTC.